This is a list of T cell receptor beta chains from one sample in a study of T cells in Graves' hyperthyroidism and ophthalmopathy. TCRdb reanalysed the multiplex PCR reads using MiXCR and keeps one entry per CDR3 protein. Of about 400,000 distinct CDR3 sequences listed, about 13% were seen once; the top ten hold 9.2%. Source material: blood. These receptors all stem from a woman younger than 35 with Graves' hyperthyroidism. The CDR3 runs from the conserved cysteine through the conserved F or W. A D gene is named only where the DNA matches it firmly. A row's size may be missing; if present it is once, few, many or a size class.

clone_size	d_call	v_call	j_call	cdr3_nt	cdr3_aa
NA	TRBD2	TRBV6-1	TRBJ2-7	TGTGCCAGCAGTGAATACGGGGGGGCCCGAAATGAGCAGTACTTC	CASSEYGGARNEQYF
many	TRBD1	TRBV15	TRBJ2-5	TGTGCCACCAGCAGAGGACAGGGGGGACACCAAGAGACCCAGTACTTC	CATSRGQGGHQETQYF
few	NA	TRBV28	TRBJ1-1	TGTGCCGGCAGTCCAGGGGACCATACCACTGAAGCTTTCTTT	CAGSPGDHTTEAFF
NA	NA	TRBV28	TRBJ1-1	TGTGCCAGCAAGCGGACAGTCTACACTGAAGCTTTCTTT	CASKRTVYTEAFF
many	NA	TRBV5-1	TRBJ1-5	TGCGCCAGCGCTCTTAATAGCAATCAGCCCCAGCATTTT	CASALNSNQPQHF
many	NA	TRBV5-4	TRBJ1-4	TGTGCCAGCAGCTTCAACGATGAAAAACTGTTTTTT	CASSFNDEKLFF
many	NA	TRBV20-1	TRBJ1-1	TGCAGTGCTAGAGATGAAGGGCCTGAAGCTTTCTTT	CSARDEGPEAFF
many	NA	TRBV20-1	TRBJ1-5	TGCAGTGCCCCCGAGAGGGGCAATCAGCCCCAGCATTTT	CSAPERGNQPQHF
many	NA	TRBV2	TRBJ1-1	TGTGCCGGGGTTCAGGTTACCGCTGAAGCTTTCTTT	CAGVQVTAEAFF
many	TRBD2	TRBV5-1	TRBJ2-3	TGCGCCAGCAGCCCGGGAAGGACTAGCGGGGCTAGCACAGATACGCAGTATTTT	CASSPGRTSGASTDTQYF
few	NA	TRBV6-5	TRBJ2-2	TGTGCCAGCAGTTACGACCAAACCGGGGAGCTGTTTTTT	CASSYDQTGELFF
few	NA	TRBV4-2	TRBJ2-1	TGTGCCAGCAGCCAAGATCTTGGCGGCGCGACGGAGCAGTTCTTC	CASSQDLGGATEQFF
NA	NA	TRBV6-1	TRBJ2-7	TGTGCCAGCAGTGATGGGACCTTTGGCTACGAGCAGTACTTC	CASSDGTFGYEQYF
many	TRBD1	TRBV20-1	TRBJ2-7	TGCAGTGCTCGGACAGGAGAACCCTACGAGCAGTACTTC	CSARTGEPYEQYF
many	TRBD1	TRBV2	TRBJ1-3	TGTGCCAGCAGTACAGGGGAAGATGGAAACACCATATATTTT	CASSTGEDGNTIYF
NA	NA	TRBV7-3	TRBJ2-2	TGTGCCAGCAGTCCCAATCCCGGGGAGCTGTTTTTT	CASSPNPGELFF
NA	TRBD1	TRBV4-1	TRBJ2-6	TGCGCCAGCACAACGGGACAGTCTAACTCTGGGGCCAACGTCCTGACTTTC	CASTTGQSNSGANVLTF
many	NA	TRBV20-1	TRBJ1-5	TGCAGTACTAGAGCTCGCTTTTTGGGAGAAATAAATCAGCCCCAGCATTTT	CSTRARFLGEINQPQHF
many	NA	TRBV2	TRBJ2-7	TGTGCCAGCAGTCCGAGACGGGCCCCCGGGGAGCAGTACTTC	CASSPRRAPGEQYF
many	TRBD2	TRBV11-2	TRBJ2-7	TGTGCCAGCGCCCGGGACTACTCCTACGAGCAGTACTTC	CASARDYSYEQYF
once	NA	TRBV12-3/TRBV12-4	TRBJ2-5	TGTGCCAGCTCACCACAGGCCCAAGGAGAGACCCAGTACTTC	CASSPQAQGETQYF
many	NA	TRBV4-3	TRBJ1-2	TGCGCCAGCAGCCAAGAAGGGGGGGAGACTGGTGGCTACACCTTC	CASSQEGGETGGYTF
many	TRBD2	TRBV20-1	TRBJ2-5	TGCAGTGCTGGCGAGACTAGCGGGGTCCAAGAGACCCAGTACTTC	CSAGETSGVQETQYF
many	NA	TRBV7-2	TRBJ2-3	TGTGCCAGCAGCTTAGTGGGGGGGCTCACAGATACGCAGTATTTT	CASSLVGGLTDTQYF
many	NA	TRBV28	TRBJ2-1	TGTGCCAGCAGTCCCGGGGGGCGCAATGAGCAGTTCTTC	CASSPGGRNEQFF
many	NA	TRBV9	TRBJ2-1	TGTGCCAGCAGCGTAGTAGGCAGGACCTCCTACAATGAGCAGTTCTTC	CASSVVGRTSYNEQFF
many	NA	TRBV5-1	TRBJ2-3	TGCGCCAGCAGCTTGGTATTTGCAGGGAAGGGGGTCACAGATACGCAGTATTTT	CASSLVFAGKGVTDTQYF
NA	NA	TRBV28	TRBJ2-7	TGTGCCAGCAGTGTCGGCAACTACGAGCAGTACTTC	CASSVGNYEQYF
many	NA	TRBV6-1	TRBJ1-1	TGTGCCAGCAGTGATAACCATCGCTCCACTGAAGCTTTCTTT	CASSDNHRSTEAFF
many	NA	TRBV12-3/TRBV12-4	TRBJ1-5	TGTGCCAGCAGTTTCAGGGGTATCAATCAGCCCCAGCATTTT	CASSFRGINQPQHF
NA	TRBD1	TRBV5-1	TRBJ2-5	TGCGCCACCAGCTCCCGGACAGGGCACCAAGGGGCCCAGTACTTC	CATSSRTGHQGAQYF
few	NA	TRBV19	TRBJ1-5	TGTGCCAGTAGTATAGATCCGCCTCCCCAGCATTTT	CASSIDPPPQHF
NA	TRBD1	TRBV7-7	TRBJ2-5	TGTGCTAGCAGCCGGGACAGGGGTTCAGAGACCCAGTACTTC	CASSRDRGSETQYF
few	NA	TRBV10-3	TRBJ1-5	TGTGCCATCAGTGAGGGGCTCAATCAGCCCCAGCATTTT	CAISEGLNQPQHF
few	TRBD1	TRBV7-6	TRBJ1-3	TGTGCCAGCAGCCCCCGGGACAGCGCTATATCTGGAAACACCATATATTTT	CASSPRDSAISGNTIYF
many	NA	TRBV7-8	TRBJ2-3	TGTGCCAGCAGCTCCCAGATGGCGGGGACTACAGATACGCAGTATTTT	CASSSQMAGTTDTQYF
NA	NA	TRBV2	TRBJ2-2	TGTGCCAGCAGTGAACTGGGGCGGGACACCGGGGAGCTGGTTTTT	CASSELGRDTGELVF
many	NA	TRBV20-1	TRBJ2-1	TGCAGTGCTGAACGGGACCCCTCCTACAATGAGCAGTTCTTC	CSAERDPSYNEQFF
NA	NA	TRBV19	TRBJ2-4	TGTGCCAGTAGTATGGGCGCATTAAGGCAGGGATTAGCCAAAAACATTCAGTACTTC	CASSMGALRQGLAKNIQYF
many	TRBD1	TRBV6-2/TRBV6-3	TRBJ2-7	TGTGCCAGCAGTTACGCAGGGACCGGGACAGAGTCCTACGAGCAGTACTTC	CASSYAGTGTESYEQYF
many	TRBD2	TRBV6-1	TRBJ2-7	TGTGCCAGCAGCGCCATGGGGCTAGCGGGATACGAGCAGTACTTC	CASSAMGLAGYEQYF
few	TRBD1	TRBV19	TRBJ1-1	TGTGCCAGTAGTCCACGGACAGGGGCCTTGAACACTGAAGCTTTCTTT	CASSPRTGALNTEAFF
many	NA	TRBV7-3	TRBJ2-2	TGTGCCAGCAGCCCGGACACTTACACCGGGGAGCTGTTTTTT	CASSPDTYTGELFF
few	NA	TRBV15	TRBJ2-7	TGTGCCACCAGCAGAGATTCGTACAGGACGTTATCCTACGAGCAGTACTTC	CATSRDSYRTLSYEQYF
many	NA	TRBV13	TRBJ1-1	TGTGCCAGCAGAATACCGACAGACGCTAACACTGAAGCTTTCTTT	CASRIPTDANTEAFF
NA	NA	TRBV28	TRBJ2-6	TGTGCCAGCAGTTTTGATGGGGCCAACGTCCTGACTTTC	CASSFDGANVLTF
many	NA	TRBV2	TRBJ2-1	TGTGCCACCAGGGTCCCCGGGGCCTACAATGAGCAGTTCTTC	CATRVPGAYNEQFF
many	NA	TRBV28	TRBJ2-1	TGTGCCAGCAGCGCCCCCGGGGCAGGGACTTACAATGAGCAGTTCTTC	CASSAPGAGTYNEQFF
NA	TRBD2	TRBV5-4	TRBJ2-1	TGTGCCAGCAGCTTTCTTCTAGCGGGAAACAATGAGCAGTTCTTC	CASSFLLAGNNEQFF
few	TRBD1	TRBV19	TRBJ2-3	TGTGCCAGTGGACCCGGGACAGGGAGCACAGATACGCAGTATTTT	CASGPGTGSTDTQYF
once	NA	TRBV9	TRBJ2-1	TGTGCCAGCAGCGTCAATAGGGGGGGGTTTCGGGGGTGGTACAATGAGCAGTTCTTC	CASSVNRGGFRGWYNEQFF